A selection of T cell receptor beta chains follows, all from one sample in a study of control samples from healthy donors and cancer patients. Sequencing was performed with immunoSEQ multiplex PCR; in TCRdb, only in-frame clones are kept and a portion is missing. In the table there are 60,000 to 75,000 clones, about 90% of which are singletons. Sequenced material: PBMCs. The source is a woman aged 45-59 years with head and neck cancer. The conserved cysteine and the conserved F or W are not part of the CDR3 here. A D gene is named only where the DNA matches it firmly.

CDR3aa	d_gene	v_gene	j_gene
ASSVPQGAVPNQPQH	NA	TRBV6-1	TRBJ1-5
ASSRGQGAYNSPLH	TRBD1	TRBV3-1/TRBV3-2	TRBJ1-6
ASTRQGYTDTQY	TRBD1	TRBV6-5	TRBJ2-3
ASSRDISSYNEQF	NA	TRBV7-8	TRBJ2-1
ASSSTGGFANTEAF	TRBD1	TRBV28	TRBJ1-1
ASRDRDGLETQY	TRBD1	TRBV28	TRBJ2-5
ASSYGGRKNEKLF	NA	TRBV6-5	TRBJ1-4
ASSYRLTDTQY	NA	TRBV27	TRBJ2-3
SVKAGGTSF	TRBD1	TRBV29-1	TRBJ1-1
ATSREQATNEKLF	NA	TRBV15	TRBJ1-4
ASTPRQVSYNEQF	NA	TRBV28	TRBJ2-1
ASSLRNLAASYEQY	TRBD2	TRBV13	TRBJ2-7
ASSLQLAGGHNEQF	TRBD2	TRBV4-1	TRBJ2-1
ASSMDRDSYIQY	TRBD1	TRBV19	TRBJ2-4
ASSQEEALVN	NA	TRBV3-1/TRBV3-2	TRBJ2-5
ASSQEWGADTQY	NA	TRBV4-3	TRBJ2-3
ASSDSEGANVLT	NA	TRBV6-4	TRBJ2-6
ASSKAQGMNTEAF	NA	TRBV6-5	TRBJ1-1
ASSSGGGHTYEQY	TRBD1	TRBV28	TRBJ2-7
ASSVDQNRYGYT	NA	TRBV9	TRBJ1-2
ASSLGDGAQH	NA	TRBV12-3/TRBV12-4	TRBJ1-5
SVALAPYEQY	NA	TRBV29-1	TRBJ2-7
ASRVAPNSNQPQH	NA	TRBV19	TRBJ1-5
ASRAERGAF	NA	TRBV6-5	TRBJ1-1
ATALGSGNQPQH	NA	TRBV6-5	TRBJ1-5
ASRSRGEQF	NA	TRBV19	TRBJ2-1
ASSLYRDRRVGYT	TRBD1	TRBV7-2	TRBJ1-2
ASSLEGLPYNEQF	TRBD2	TRBV5-1	TRBJ2-1
ATSDFGSGGTGELF	TRBD2	TRBV24-1	TRBJ2-2
ASSLDRTDHRSGGYT	NA	TRBV7-2	TRBJ1-2
ASSLGQGNTEAF	TRBD1	TRBV4-2	TRBJ1-1
ASSYGGQGYNEQF	TRBD1	TRBV6-6	TRBJ2-1
ASSESTEGNQPQH	NA	TRBV6-1	TRBJ1-5
ASSRWDRENTEAF	TRBD1	TRBV18	TRBJ1-1
ASSERWGSGDEQF	NA	TRBV2	TRBJ2-1
ASTRTGRGETQY	NA	TRBV6-5	TRBJ2-5
ASSVSLLAGGPNEQF	TRBD2	TRBV27	TRBJ2-1
ASSATGEV	TRBD1	TRBV6-4	TRBJ2-7
ASRNLRGQGNNEQF	TRBD1	TRBV19	TRBJ2-1
ASSEYKGQNSYEQY	TRBD1	TRBV25-1	TRBJ2-7
ASSPDSFYGYT	NA	TRBV14	TRBJ1-2
ASSPSQTNQPQH	NA	TRBV18	TRBJ1-5
ASSALGTGNEQF	NA	TRBV9	TRBJ2-1
ATSPRDRGPEKLF	TRBD1	TRBV15	TRBJ1-4
ASSFPHRQGANGYT	TRBD1	TRBV27	TRBJ1-2
ASLGAGGLNEQF	TRBD2	TRBV2	TRBJ2-1
ASSQSGQLLAETQY	NA	TRBV3-1/TRBV3-2	TRBJ2-5
ASSLNTGSNEKLF	NA	TRBV28	TRBJ1-4
ASSEVSLLEAF	NA	TRBV6-1	TRBJ1-1
ASSLSSSVPFYGYT	NA	TRBV27	TRBJ1-2
ASSQASGQGGSPLH	TRBD1	TRBV4-3	TRBJ1-6
ASSLRVEAF	NA	TRBV12-3/TRBV12-4	TRBJ1-1
ASSTRPDRYYGYT	NA	TRBV7-2	TRBJ1-2
ASRDRGSDGYT	TRBD1	TRBV3-1/TRBV3-2	TRBJ1-2
ASSQSGLENTEAF	NA	TRBV14	TRBJ1-1